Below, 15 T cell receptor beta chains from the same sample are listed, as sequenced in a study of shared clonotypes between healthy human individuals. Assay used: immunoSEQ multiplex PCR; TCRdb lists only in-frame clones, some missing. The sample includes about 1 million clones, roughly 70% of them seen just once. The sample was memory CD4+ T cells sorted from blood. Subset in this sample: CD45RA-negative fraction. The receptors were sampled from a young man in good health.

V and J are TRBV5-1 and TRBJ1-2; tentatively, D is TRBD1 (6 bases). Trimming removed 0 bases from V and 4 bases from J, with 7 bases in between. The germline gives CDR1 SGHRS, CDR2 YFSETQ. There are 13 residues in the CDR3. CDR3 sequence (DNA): TGCGCCAGCAGCTTGGGGACAGTCTATGGCTACACCTTC. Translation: CASSLGTVYGYTF.

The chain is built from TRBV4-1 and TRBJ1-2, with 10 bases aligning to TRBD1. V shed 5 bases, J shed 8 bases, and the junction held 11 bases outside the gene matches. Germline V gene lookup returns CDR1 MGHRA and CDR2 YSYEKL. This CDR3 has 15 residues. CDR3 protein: CASSNPGTGVFGYTF. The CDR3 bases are TGCGCCAGCAGCAACCCCGGGACAGGGGTATTCGGCTACACCTTC.

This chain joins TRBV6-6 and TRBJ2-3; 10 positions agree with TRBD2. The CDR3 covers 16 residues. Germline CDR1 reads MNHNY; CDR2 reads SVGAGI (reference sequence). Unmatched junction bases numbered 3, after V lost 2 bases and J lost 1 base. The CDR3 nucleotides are TGTGCCAGCAGTTACAGTCTAGCGGGGGGCACAGATACGCAGTATTTT. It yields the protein CASSYSLAGGTDTQYF.

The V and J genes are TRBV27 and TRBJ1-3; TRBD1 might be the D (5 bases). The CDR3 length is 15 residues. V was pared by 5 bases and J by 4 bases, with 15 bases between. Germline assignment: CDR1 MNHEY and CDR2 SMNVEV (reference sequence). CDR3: CASSPGEGRGNTIYF. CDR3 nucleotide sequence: TGTGCCAGCAGTCCGGGGGAGGGCAGGGGAAACACCATATATTTT.

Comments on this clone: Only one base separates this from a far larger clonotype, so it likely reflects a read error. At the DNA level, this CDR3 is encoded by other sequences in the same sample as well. The CDR3 loop reads CAWRPLGAYYEQYF. The DNA of the CDR3 is TGTGCCTGGAGGCCTCTCGGGGCTTACTACGAGCAATACTTC. The chain links TRBV30 to TRBJ2-7, with D perhaps assigned TRBD1 or TRBD2 (5 bases each). This CDR3 is 14 amino acids long. Germline-derived CDR1 and CDR2 are GTSNPN and SVGIG (reference sequence).

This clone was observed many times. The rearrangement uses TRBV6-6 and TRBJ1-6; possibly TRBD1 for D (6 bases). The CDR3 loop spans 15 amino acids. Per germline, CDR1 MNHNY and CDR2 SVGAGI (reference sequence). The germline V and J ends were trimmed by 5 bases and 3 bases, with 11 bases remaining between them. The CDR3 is CASSLGQVYNSPLHF. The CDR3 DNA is TGTGCCAGCAGTCTGGGACAAGTCTATAATTCACCCCTCCACTTT.

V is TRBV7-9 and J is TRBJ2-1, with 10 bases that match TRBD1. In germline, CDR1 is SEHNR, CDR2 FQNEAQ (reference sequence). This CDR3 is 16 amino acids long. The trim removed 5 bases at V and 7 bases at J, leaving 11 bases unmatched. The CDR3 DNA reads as TGTGCCAGCAGCCCGAACCGACAGGGGGCTGGGAATGAGCAGTTCTTC. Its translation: CASSPNRQGAGNEQFF. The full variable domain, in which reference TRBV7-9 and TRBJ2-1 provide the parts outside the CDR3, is DTGVSQNPRHKITKRGQNVTFRCDPISEHNRLYWYRQTLGQGPEFLTYFQNEAQLEKSRLLSDRFSAERPKGSFSTLEIQRTEQGDSAMYLCASSPNRQGAGNEQFFGPGTRLTVL.

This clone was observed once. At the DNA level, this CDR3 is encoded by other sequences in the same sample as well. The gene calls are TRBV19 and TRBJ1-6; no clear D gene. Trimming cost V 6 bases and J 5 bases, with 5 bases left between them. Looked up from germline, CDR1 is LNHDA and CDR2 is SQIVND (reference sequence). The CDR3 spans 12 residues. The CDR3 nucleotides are TGTGCCAGTAGAAGAGATAATTCACCCCTCCACTTT. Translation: CASRRDNSPLHF.

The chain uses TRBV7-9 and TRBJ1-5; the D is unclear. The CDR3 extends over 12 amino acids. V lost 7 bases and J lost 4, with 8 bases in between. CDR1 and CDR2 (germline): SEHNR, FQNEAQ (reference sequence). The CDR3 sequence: CASNRQNQPQHF. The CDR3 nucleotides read TGTGCCAGCAATCGCCAGAATCAGCCCCAGCATTTT.

The DNA of the CDR3 is TGTGCCAGCAGCTTAGCGGTCACTCTCCACACTGAAGCTTTCTTT. Its translation: CASSLAVTLHTEAFF. The chain uses TRBV7-8 and TRBJ1-1, with D hard to call. The germline V and J ends were trimmed by 0 bases and 3 bases, with 11 bases remaining between them. The germline CDR1 and CDR2 sequences are SGHVS and FQNEAQ. The CDR3 totals 15 residues.

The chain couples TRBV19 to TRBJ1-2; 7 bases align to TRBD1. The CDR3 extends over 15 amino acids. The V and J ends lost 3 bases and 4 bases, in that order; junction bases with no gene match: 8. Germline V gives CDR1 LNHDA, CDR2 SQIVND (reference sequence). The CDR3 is CASSMDPTGPYGYTF. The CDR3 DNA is TGTGCCAGTAGTATGGATCCGACAGGGCCCTATGGCTACACCTTC.

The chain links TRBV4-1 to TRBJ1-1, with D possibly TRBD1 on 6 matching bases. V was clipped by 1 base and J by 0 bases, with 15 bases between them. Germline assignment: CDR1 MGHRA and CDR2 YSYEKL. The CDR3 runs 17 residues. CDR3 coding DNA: TGCGCCAGCAGCCAAGGAGGTTTCGGGGGCCTGAACACTGAAGCTTTCTTT. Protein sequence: CASSQGGFGGLNTEAFF.

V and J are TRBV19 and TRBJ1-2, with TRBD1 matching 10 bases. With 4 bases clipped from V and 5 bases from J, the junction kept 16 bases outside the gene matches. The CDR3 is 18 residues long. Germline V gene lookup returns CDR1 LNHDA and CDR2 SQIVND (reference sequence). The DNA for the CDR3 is TGTGCCAGTAGTACCTCCATCCAGACAGGGGGCAATAGTTATGGCTACACCTTC. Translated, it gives CASSTSIQTGGNSYGYTF.

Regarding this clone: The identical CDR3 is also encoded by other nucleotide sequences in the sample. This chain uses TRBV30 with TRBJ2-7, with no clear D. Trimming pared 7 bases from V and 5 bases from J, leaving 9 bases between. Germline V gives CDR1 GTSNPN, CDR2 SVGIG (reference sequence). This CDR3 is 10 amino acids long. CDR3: CASGLNEQYF. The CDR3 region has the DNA TGTGCCTCCGGGTTGAACGAGCAGTACTTC.

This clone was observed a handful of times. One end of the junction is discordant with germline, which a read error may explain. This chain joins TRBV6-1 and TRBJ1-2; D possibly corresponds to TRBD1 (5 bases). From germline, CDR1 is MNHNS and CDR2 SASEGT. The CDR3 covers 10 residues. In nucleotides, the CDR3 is TGTGCCAGCAGTTTTCGGGACTCCGCCTTC. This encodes CASSFRDSAF.